This TCR beta chain was sequenced in a study of T cells in Graves' hyperthyroidism and ophthalmopathy. The study excluded patients with uncontrolled infection, other autoimmune disease, pregnancy or lactation. Every diagnosis used clinical symptoms, serum thyroxine and TRAb, thyroid ultrasound and orbital computed tomography. Regions amplified from RNA transcripts were the TCR beta CDR3 regions. Primed by the HTBI set, a first-round RT-PCR was run on the TCR CDR3. TCRdb recomputed calls from the multiplex PCR reads with MiXCR, one row per CDR3 protein. The sample includes some 490,000 distinct CDR3 sequences, 22% of them seen just once. The CDR3 is 13 residues long. The germline V gene has CDR1 SGHTA and CDR2 FQGNSA. V was pared by 1 base and J by 5 bases, with 9 bases between. This clonotype was seen ten or more times.

The V gene is TRBV7-2, the J gene TRBJ2-7, with D possibly TRBD1 on 6 matching bases. Sequenced input: blood. The TCR comes from a woman aged 70-85 years with Graves' ophthalmopathy. As DNA, the CDR3 is TGTGCCAGCAGCTTAGACAGGGTCGACGAGCAGTACTTC. It specifies CASSLDRVDEQYF.